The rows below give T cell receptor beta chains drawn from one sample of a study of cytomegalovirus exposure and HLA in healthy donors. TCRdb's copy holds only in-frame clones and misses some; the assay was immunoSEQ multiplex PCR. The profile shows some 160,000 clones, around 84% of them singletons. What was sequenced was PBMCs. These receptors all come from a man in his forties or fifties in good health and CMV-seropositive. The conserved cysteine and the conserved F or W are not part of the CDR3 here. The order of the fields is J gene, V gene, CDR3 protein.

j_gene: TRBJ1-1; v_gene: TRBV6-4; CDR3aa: ASSDSIRGGYAF
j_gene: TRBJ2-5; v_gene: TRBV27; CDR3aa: ASSSRGETQY
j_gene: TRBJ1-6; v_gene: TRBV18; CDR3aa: ASSPITGNSPLH
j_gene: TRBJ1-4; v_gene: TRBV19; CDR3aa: ASSASGNEKLF
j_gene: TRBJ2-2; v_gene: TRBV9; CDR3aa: ASSGAGLLSAGELF
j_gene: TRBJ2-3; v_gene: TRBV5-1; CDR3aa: ASSQTGLAGGTDTQY
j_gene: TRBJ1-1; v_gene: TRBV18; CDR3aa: ASSPQRGQGNTEAF
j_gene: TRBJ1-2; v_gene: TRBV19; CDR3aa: ASSTSQRSNYGYT
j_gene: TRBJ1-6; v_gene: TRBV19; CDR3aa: ASSISGGIHSPLH
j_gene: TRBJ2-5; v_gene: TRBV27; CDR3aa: ASSLYRAEETQY
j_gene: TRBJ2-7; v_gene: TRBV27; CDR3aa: ASSKDVAGEQY
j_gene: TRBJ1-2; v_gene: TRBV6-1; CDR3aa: ASRLDRGLNYGYT
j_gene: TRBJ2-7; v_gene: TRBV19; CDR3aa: ASSATGSYEQY
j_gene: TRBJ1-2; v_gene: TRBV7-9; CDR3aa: ASSRQGSVSQNYGYT
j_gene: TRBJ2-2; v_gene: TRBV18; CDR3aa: ASSPLEGPGELF
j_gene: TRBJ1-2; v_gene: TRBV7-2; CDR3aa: ASSDPTGEAYGYT
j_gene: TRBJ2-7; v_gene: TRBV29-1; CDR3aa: SAQARAGEQY
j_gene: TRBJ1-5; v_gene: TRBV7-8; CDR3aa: ASSLRDRARQPQH
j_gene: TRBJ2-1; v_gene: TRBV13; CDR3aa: ASSAAGPVTEQF
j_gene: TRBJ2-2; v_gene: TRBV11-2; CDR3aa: ASSLPGLAGRTGELF
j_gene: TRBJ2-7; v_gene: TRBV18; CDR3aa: ASSPFAYEQY
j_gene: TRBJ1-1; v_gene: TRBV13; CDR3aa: ASSFLRTGGTEAF
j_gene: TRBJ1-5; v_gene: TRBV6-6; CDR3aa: ASRGLNQPQH
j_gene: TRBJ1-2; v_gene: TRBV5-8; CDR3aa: ASSLGPGGTLTANYGYT
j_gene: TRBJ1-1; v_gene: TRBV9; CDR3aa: ASSETLIQVEAF
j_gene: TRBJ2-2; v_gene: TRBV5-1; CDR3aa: ASSYDNANTGELF
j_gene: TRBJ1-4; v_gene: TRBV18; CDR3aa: ASSPKSNEKLF
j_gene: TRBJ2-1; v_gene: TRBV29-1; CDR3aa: SVGLGRGDNEQF
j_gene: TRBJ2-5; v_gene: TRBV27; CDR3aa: ASSFGLAGGQETQY
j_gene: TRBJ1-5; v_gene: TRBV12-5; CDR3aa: ASGGGSSHQPQH
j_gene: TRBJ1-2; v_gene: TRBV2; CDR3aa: ASSPETYGGGYT
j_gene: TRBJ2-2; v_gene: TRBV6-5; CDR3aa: ASSPDRVNTGELF
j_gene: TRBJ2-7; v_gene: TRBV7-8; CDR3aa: ASSSNGHGTGDAPISYEQY
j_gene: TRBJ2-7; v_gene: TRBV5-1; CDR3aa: ASSMGTSVYEQY
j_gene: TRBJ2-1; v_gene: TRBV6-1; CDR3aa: ASGQKGGAEQF
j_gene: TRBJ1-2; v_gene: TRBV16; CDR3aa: ASTQGQGEYGYT
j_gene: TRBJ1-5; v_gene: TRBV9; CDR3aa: ASSPGAGGNQPQH
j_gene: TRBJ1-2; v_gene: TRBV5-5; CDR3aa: ASSLFLPGLSGYT
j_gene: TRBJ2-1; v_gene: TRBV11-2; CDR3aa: ASSLVVGGPYNEQF
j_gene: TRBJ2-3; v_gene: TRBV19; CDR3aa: ASSIGGRGGRDTQY
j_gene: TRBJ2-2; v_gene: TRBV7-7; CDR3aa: ASSLEVAGDGGELF
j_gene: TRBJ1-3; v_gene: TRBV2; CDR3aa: ASRAPGKDTIY
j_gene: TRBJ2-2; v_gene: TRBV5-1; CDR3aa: ASSLAGKSDTGELF
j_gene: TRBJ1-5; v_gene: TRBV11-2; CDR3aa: ASSLSSTGQPQH
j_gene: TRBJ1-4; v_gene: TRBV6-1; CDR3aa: ASTWTLPKGKLF